This passage covers 24 T cell receptor beta chains from one sample sequenced in a study of T cells in women clearing cervical HPV infection. Assay used: immunoSEQ multiplex PCR; TCRdb lists only in-frame clones, some missing. This table holds about 20,000 clones. Sequenced: blood buffy coat. The receptors here all came from a woman between 18 and 75 years old with a cervical HPV16 infection that either progressed to CIN3+ or cleared (not recorded which).

A word on this clone: The read is 3 residues too short to cover the CDR3 end, so that end is filled in from the germline J gene. V usage is TRBV16 and J usage is TRBJ1-2; 10 bases match TRBD1. Germline V gene data show CDR1 as KGHSY and CDR2 as FQNENV. The CDR3 spans 15 residues. The part of the CDR3 DNA that was read is TGTGCCAGCAGCCCGACTGCCGGGACAGGGGTAGGC. Translating it yields CASSPTAGTGVG. In full, the CDR3 reads CASSPTAGTGVGYTF.

The sequenced CDR3 bases are TGTGCCATCAGTGAGTCGACCGGCGGGGGGACCGCGAACACCGGGGAG. Its translation is CAISESTGGGTANTGE. The full-length CDR3 reads as CAISESTGGGTANTGELFF. The chain carries TRBV10-3 and TRBJ2-2; TRBD2 matches 8 bases. The sequenced fragment ends 3 residues before the CDR3 boundary, so the rest is inferred from the germline J gene. Germline V lookup: CDR1 ENHRY, CDR2 SYGVKD. Trimming took 0 bases from V and 0 from J; bases not matched to a gene: 9. The CDR3 runs 19 residues.

Remarks on this clone: The CDR3 is cut off 3 residues early in the read; its end comes from the germline J gene. The chain uses TRBV6-1 and TRBJ1-2, with a weak D call TRBD1 (5 bases). V lost 1 base to trimming and J lost 4 bases, with 10 bases between them. CDR1 and CDR2 (germline): MNHNS, SASEGT. CDR3 length: 14 amino acids. The CDR3 spells CASSEERDGYGYTF. CDR3 DNA (partial): TGTGCCAGCAGTGAAGAGCGGGACGGCTATGGC.

As to this clone: The read falls 3 residues short of the CDR3 end, and the missing part is taken from the germline J gene. V is TRBV6-1 and J is TRBJ1-6; TRBD1 might be the D (5 bases). The CDR3 totals 14 residues. V lost 3 bases and J 7 bases, leaving 10 bases between the germline ends. The germline V gene encodes CDR1 MNHNS and CDR2 SASEGT. The sequenced CDR3 bases are TGTGCCAGCAGTGATTGGGGCACAAATTCACCC. This translates into CASSDWGTNSP. The whole CDR3 is CASSDWGTNSPLHF.

Turning to this clone: Read sequence stops 3 residues before the CDR3 end, and the germline J gene provides the missing end. The V and J genes are TRBV2 and TRBJ2-3, with 11 nucleotides matching TRBD2. Germline loops: CDR1 SNHLY, CDR2 FYNNEI. The V gene end was trimmed by 7 bases and the J gene end by 2 bases; junction bases not matched to a gene: 5. The CDR3 length is 15 residues. The chain's CDR3 is CASIRLAGLTDTQYF. The covered CDR3 bases are TGTGCCAGCATCCGACTAGCGGGGCTCACAGATACG. The variable domain in full, completed from reference TRBV2 and TRBJ2-3, reads EPEVTQTPSHQVTQMGQEVILRCVPISNHLYFYWYRQILGQKVEFLVSFYNNEISEKSEIFDDQFSVERPDGSNFTLKIRSTKLEDSAMYFCASIRLAGLTDTQYFGPGTRLTVL.

Worth noting for this clone: Compared with germline, one end of the junction differs, possibly owing to a read error. The sequenced fragment ends 3 residues before the CDR3 boundary, so the rest is inferred from the germline J gene. The chain recombines TRBV29-1 with TRBJ2-7, with 7 bases lining up with TRBD1. There are 14 residues in the CDR3. CDR1 and CDR2 from the germline V gene are SQVTM and ANQGSEA. CDR3 loop: CSVEDRELSYEQYF. CDR3 DNA, as far as it was read: TGCAGCGTAGAAGACAGGGAGCTCTCCTACGAG.

Partial CDR3 DNA: TGCAGTGCTCCCGCATGGGGGGACGAGACC. Its protein product is CSAPAWGDET. The CDR3, in full, reads CSAPAWGDETQYF. The chain employs TRBV20-1 and TRBJ2-5; possible D gene TRBD2, 6 bases. The read falls 3 residues short of the CDR3 end, and the missing part is taken from the germline J gene. The CDR3 runs 13 residues. V lost 5 bases and J 5 bases, leaving 15 bases between the germline ends. Germline values: CDR1 DFQATT, CDR2 SNEGSKA (reference sequence).

Details on this clone: Read sequence stops 3 residues before the CDR3 end, and the germline J gene provides the missing end. This chain links TRBV5-1 with TRBJ1-6; TRBD1 might be the D (6 bases). The CDR3 has 15 residues. The germline V and J ends were trimmed by 0 bases and 8 bases, with 12 bases remaining between them. CDR1 and CDR2 (germline): SGHRS, YFSETQ. CDR3 bases read: TGCGCCAGCAGCTTGGCTTGGCAGGGGTATTCACCC. Protein: CASSLAWQGYSP. In full, the CDR3 reads CASSLAWQGYSPLHF.

Notes on this clone: The read halts 3 residues ahead of the CDR3 end, with the missing end drawn from the germline J gene. V usage is TRBV28 and J usage is TRBJ1-1, with 7 bases aligning to TRBD1. Trimming cost V 4 bases and J 0 bases; bases outside gene matches: 11. Germline V lookup: CDR1 MDHEN, CDR2 SYDVKM. The CDR3 is 17 amino acids. The CDR3 protein is CASSSRTRGLMNTEAFF. The sequenced CDR3 bases are TGTGCCAGCAGTTCCCGGACAAGGGGGCTCATGAACACTGAA.

To note about this clone: The read falls 3 residues short of the CDR3 end, and the missing part is taken from the germline J gene. This chain uses TRBV11-2 with TRBJ1-6; D is perhaps TRBD1 (5 bases). V dropped 6 bases and J dropped 7 bases, with 13 bases sitting between them. This CDR3 is built from 14 residues. Germline CDR1 SGHAT, CDR2 FQNNGV. CDR3 DNA (partial): TGTGCCAGCAGACCACTCAAGGGGAATTCACCC. It yields the protein CASRPLKGNSP. The full CDR3 protein is CASRPLKGNSPLHF.

For this clone: The CDR3 end falls 3 residues outside the read, so it is completed with the germline J gene. The chain carries TRBV30 and TRBJ1-4; D perhaps matches TRBD1 (5 bases). Germline values: CDR1 GTSNPN, CDR2 SVGIG (reference sequence). The length of the CDR3 is 15 residues. CDR3 sequence: CAWTPAYPGANVLFF. The part of the CDR3 DNA that was read is TGTGCCTGGACGCCGGCTTACCCTGGGGCCAACGTA.

Comments on this clone: The read finishes 3 residues shy of the CDR3 end, and the germline J gene is used to complete it. The sample has other DNA sequences that encode this CDR3 too. The chain combines TRBV5-1 with TRBJ1-3; tentative D call: TRBD1 (5 bases). V lost 4 bases and J lost 4, with 12 bases in between. CDR3 length: 14 amino acids. The V gene's germline CDR1 is SGHRS and CDR2 YFSETQ. The DNA read from the CDR3 is TGCGCCAGCAGCCCCCCGGGGGACGGAAACACC. It is translated as CASSPPGDGNT. The CDR3 reads in full as CASSPPGDGNTIYF.

About this clone: The CDR3 end lies 3 residues beyond the end of the read and is filled in from the germline J gene. The V and J genes are TRBV5-1 and TRBJ2-1; TRBD2 aligns across 7 bases. This CDR3 spans 15 amino acids. CDR1 is SGHRS, CDR2 YFSETQ, per germline. The ends lost 0 bases at V and 0 bases at J; junction bases unmatched: 0. Here the CDR3 reads CASSLGGSSYNEQFF. The sequenced CDR3 bases are TGCGCCAGCAGCTTGGGCGGGAGCTCCTACAATGAG.

A remark on this clone: The read gets to within 3 residues of the CDR3 end, and the germline J gene fills in the rest. The chain combines TRBV18 with TRBJ2-2; TRBD2 is a possible D gene (5 bases). The CDR3 sequence is 14 residues long. CDR1 KGHSH and CDR2 LQKENI come from the germline V gene. V was trimmed by 5 bases and J by 6 bases, leaving 13 bases between them. CDR3 bases read: TGTGCCAGCTCAGGCAACGGGGTCGCCGGGGAG. Protein: CASSGNGVAGE. The entire CDR3 protein reads CASSGNGVAGELFF.

For this clone: The CDR3 goes on 3 residues after the read ends, and that part is filled in from the germline J gene. The chain employs TRBV13 and TRBJ2-3; 12 nucleotides line up with TRBD2. V shed 0 bases, J shed 5 bases, and the junction held 3 bases outside the gene matches. The V gene's germline CDR1 is PRHDT and CDR2 FYEKMQ (reference sequence). This CDR3 spans 16 amino acids. Partial CDR3 DNA: TGTGCCAGCAGCTTAGGACTAGCGGGGGGCCGAGATACG. This codes for CASSLGLAGGRDT. The complete CDR3 reads CASSLGLAGGRDTQYF.

As to this clone: The read terminates 3 residues before the CDR3 end, so the remaining end is supplied by the germline J gene. The V gene is TRBV5-4, the J gene TRBJ2-1, with TRBD2 matching over 11 bases. CDR3 length equals 16 residues. Losses at the gene ends were 0 bases for V and 9 bases for J; bases not matched to a gene: 8. The germline gives CDR1 SGHNT, CDR2 YYREEE (reference sequence). Partial CDR3 DNA: TGTGCCAGCAGCTTGGGCCTTACTAGCGGGGGTGTTGAG. As protein: CASSLGLTSGGVE. From start to end, the CDR3 is CASSLGLTSGGVEQFF.

With respect to this clone: The CDR3 end falls 3 residues outside the read, so it is completed with the germline J gene. The chain employs TRBV20-1 and TRBJ2-5; a possible D gene is TRBD1 (6 bases). Deletions cut 0 bases from V and 2 bases from J, with 7 bases between. In germline, CDR1 is DFQATT, CDR2 SNEGSKA (reference sequence). This CDR3 spans 13 amino acids. CDR3 DNA, as far as it was read: TGCAGTGCTAGAGATAGGGGGCAAGAGACC. It specifies CSARDRGQET. The entire CDR3 protein is CSARDRGQETQYF.

Of note for this clone: The DNA ends 3 residues before the CDR3 does, and the rest of the CDR3 is filled in from the germline J gene. This chain connects TRBV7-2 to TRBJ2-5; D remains unclear. The CDR3 is 14 amino acids. V dropped 1 base and J dropped 2 bases, with 8 bases sitting between them. Germline lookup yields CDR1 SGHTA and CDR2 FQGNSA. The CDR3 sequence: CASSLGGLQETQYF. CDR3 bases read: TGTGCCAGCAGCTTAGGTGGCTTACAAGAGACC.

About this clone: The CDR3 extends 3 residues past the end of the read, so its final part is completed from the germline J gene. The V gene is TRBV10-1, the J gene TRBJ2-2; 8 nucleotides line up with TRBD2. The J segment lost 6 bases and the V segment lost 7 bases, leaving 16 bases of the junction unmatched. The CDR3 covers 17 residues. Per germline, CDR1 WNHNN and CDR2 SYGVQD (reference sequence). Incomplete CDR3 DNA: TGCGCCAGCACCACCGGCCTCGGGGGGGGCGTTGCCGGGGAG. It codes for CASTTGLGGGVAGE. The CDR3 reads in full as CASTTGLGGGVAGELFF.

The CDR3 sequence is CASSLGQGVVTGELFF. Incomplete CDR3 DNA: TGTGCCAGCAGCTTAGGACAGGGAGTGGTCACCGGGGAG. This rearrangement joins TRBV7-8 to TRBJ2-2; TRBD1 matches 7 bases. Read sequence stops 3 residues before the CDR3 end, and the germline J gene provides the missing end. Germline values: CDR1 SGHVS, CDR2 FQNEAQ. Trimming cost V 1 base and J 4 bases; bases outside gene matches: 6. The CDR3 has 16 residues. The full variable domain, in which reference TRBV7-8 and TRBJ2-2 provide the parts outside the CDR3, is GAGVSQSPRYKVAKRGQDVALRCDPISGHVSLFWYQQALGQGPEFLTYFQNEAQLDKSGLPSDRFFAERPEGSVSTLKIQRTQQEDSAVYLCASSLGQGVVTGELFFGEGSRLTVL.

Concerning this clone itself: The read falls 3 residues short of the CDR3 end, and the missing part is taken from the germline J gene. The chain carries TRBV7-3 and TRBJ2-5; 8 positions match TRBD1. Germline CDR1 is SGHTA and CDR2 is FQGTGA. This CDR3 comprises 14 residues. J gave up 5 bases and V 2 bases, and 4 bases lay outside the gene matches. CDR3 DNA, as far as it was read: TGTGCCAGCAGCTTACAGGGGGCAGGGGAGACC. Translating it yields CASSLQGAGET. The entire CDR3 protein reads CASSLQGAGETQYF.

Regarding this clone: The observed sequence ends 3 residues before the CDR3 terminus, with the missing tail filled in from the germline J gene. V gene TRBV30 combines with J gene TRBJ1-2; D not resolved. Germline V gene data show CDR1 as GTSNPN and CDR2 as SVGIG (reference sequence). The length of the CDR3 is 13 residues. The CDR3 sequence is CAWSVSGSGGYTF. The sequenced CDR3 bases are TGTGCCTGGAGTGTCAGTGGCAGCGGGGGC.

Note on this clone: The read comes to an end 3 residues before the CDR3 does, leaving the germline J gene to fill in the end. The gene calls are TRBV12-3 or TRBV12-4 and TRBJ1-2; possible D gene TRBD1, 5 bases. This CDR3 comprises 14 residues. The sequenced CDR3 bases are TGTGCCAGCAGGCATAGCGGGGGTCCAGATACC. Amino acid sequence: CASRHSGGPDT. The entire CDR3 protein is CASRHSGGPDTYTF.

Comment on this clone: The read ends 3 residues shy of where the CDR3 ends; the end is completed using the germline J gene. This sequence joins TRBV2 and TRBJ2-1; 7 bases line up with TRBD1. V gave up 7 bases and J gave up 3 bases; unmatched junction bases: 6. Germline assignment: CDR1 SNHLY and CDR2 FYNNEI. This CDR3 has 14 residues. CDR3: CASTATGNYNEQFF. The DNA read from the CDR3 is TGTGCCAGCACCGCGACAGGGAACTACAATGAG.